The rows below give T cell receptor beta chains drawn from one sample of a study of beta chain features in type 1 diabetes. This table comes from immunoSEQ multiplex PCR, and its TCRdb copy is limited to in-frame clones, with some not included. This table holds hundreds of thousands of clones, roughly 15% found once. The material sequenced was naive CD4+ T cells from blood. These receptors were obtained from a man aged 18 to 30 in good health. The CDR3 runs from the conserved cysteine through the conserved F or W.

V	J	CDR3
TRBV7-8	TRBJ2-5	CASSSTLAGSGETQYF
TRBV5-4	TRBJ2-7	CASSYTGSYEQYF
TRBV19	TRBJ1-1	CASSRGQPAEAFF
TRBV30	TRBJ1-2	CAWVDRAYYGYTF
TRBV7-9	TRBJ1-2	CASSPQGSGYTF
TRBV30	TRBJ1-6	CAWETGLNYNSPLHF
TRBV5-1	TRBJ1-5	CASSLGGSGNQPQHF
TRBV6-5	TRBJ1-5	CASSPRVVTGRPQHF
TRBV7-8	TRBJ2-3	CASSWVGGSADTQYF
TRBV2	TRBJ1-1	CASSEWGRSNTEAFF
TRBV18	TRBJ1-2	CASSPVGAYGYTF
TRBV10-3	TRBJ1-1	CAISEKQTFTEAFF
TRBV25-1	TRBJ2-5	CASSASGGRQETQYF
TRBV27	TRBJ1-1	CASSSTGIRTEAFF
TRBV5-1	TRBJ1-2	CASSPVVTDGYTF
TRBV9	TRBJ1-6	CASSPKGFPNNSPLHF
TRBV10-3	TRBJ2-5	CATRRGEETQYF
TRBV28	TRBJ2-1	CASSLRDRPFF
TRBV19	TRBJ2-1	CASSILGPLEQFF
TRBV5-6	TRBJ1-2	CASSLVSVTNYGYTF
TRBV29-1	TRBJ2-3	CSVPTQTRGAVEYF
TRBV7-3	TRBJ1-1	CASSTGQGVAEAFF
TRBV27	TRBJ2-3	CASSLGGNTQYF
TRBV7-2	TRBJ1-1	CASSLTGGMNTEAFF
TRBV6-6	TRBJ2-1	CASSSPLTSGYNEQFF
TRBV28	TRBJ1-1	CASSFPQNTEAFF
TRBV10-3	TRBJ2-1	CAIRRAGGMDEQFF
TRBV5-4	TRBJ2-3	CASSNTQGIPTDTQYF
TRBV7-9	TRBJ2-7	CASSLEGGPSRYEQYF
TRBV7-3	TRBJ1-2	CASSAGGAGFGYTF
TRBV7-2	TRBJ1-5	CASTHGAPSNQPQHF
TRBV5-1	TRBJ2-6	CASIRGLLGSGANVLTF
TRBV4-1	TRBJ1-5	CASSLTPSGTNQPQHF
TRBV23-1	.	CASSHMTEPTFYEQYF
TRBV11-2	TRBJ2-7	CASSLDRQGTYEQYF
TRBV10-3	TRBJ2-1	CAISEIGSGEQFF
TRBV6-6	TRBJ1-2	CASSLGQAYGYTF
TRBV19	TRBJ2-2	CASSPTGVKTGELFF
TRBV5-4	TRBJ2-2	CASSSTSNTGELFF
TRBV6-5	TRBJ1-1	CASRRQGMNTEAFF
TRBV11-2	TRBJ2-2	CASSLGFPGELFF
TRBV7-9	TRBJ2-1	CASSRRGSGGNNEQFF
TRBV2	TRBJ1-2	CARRTGEFEGYTF
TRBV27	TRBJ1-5	CASSSLQGSGQPQHF
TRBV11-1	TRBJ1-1	CASSLEGANAEAFF
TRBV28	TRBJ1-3	CASSSGVTIYF
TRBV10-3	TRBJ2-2	CAISPRLSGTGTGELFF
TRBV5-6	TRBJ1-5	CASSLGTDYNQPQHF
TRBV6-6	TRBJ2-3	CASSRAGANTDTQYF
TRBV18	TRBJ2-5	CASSIGQEGRPQYF
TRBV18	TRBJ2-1	CASSRRDSVNNEQFF